This passage covers 28 T cell receptor beta chains from one sample sequenced in a study of blood T cells in healthy people across ages. A second PCR of 7 to 11 cycles used a sample-barcoded 5' primer and a J-beta primer mix. TCRdb passed the 5' RACE reads through MiXCR, listing each CDR3 protein once. Among some 550,000 distinct CDR3 sequences, about 45% were seen once, and the ten largest hold 20% to 25%. The sample comprised blood. The receptors were gathered from a man older than 75 in good health.

This chain uses TRBV7-2 with TRBJ2-5; D call uncertain. Trimming took off 1 base at V and 1 base at J, with 10 bases between the two ends. The CDR3 extends over 15 amino acids. Germline V gives CDR1 SGHTA, CDR2 FQGNSA. Here the CDR3 DNA reads TGTGCCAGCAGCTTAGTGGCGCGGCCCCAAGAGACCCAGTACTTC. It translates to CASSLVARPQETQYF.

This clonotype was counted a few times. The chain employs TRBV5-1 and TRBJ2-4; D could derive from TRBD1 or TRBD2 (5 bases each). The J call may not be correct, given that the DNA end is closer to TRBJ2-7. This CDR3 is built from 16 residues. Germline V gives CDR1 SGHRS, CDR2 YFSETQ. The CDR3 DNA follows: TGCGCCAGCAGCTTACGCCGTGGGGGTAGCAGCTACGAGCAGTACTTC. This translates into CASSLRRGGSSYEQYF.

The chain combines TRBV27 with TRBJ2-2; no clear D. Trimming stripped 5 bases from V and 6 bases from J, with 7 bases between. Germline CDR1 MNHEY, CDR2 SMNVEV (reference sequence). There are 12 residues in the CDR3. This chain's CDR3 is CASSRPPGELFF. The CDR3 DNA is TGTGCCAGCAGTAGGCCCCCCGGGGAGCTGTTTTTT.

This clonotype was seen many times. It may be a read error: a sequence one base away is much more abundant. This chain uses TRBV6-6 with TRBJ2-1, with 7 bases aligning to TRBD2. The DNA matches TRBJ2-7 better at its end, which makes the J call doubtful. The CDR3 has 14 amino acids. CDR1 is MNHNY, CDR2 SVGAGI, per germline (reference sequence). The CDR3 DNA reads as TGTGCCAGCACCCCAAAGCGGGGCTACAATGAGCAGTACTTC. Its protein is CASTPKRGYNEQYF.

This clonotype has only one observation. V usage is TRBV30 and J usage is TRBJ2-7; TRBD1 matches 10 bases. The germline V gene has CDR1 GTSNPN and CDR2 SVGIG (reference sequence). CDR3 length: 16 amino acids. V lost 3 bases and J lost 2; bases outside the gene matches: 10. CDR3 in amino acids: CAWSLRGQGIPYEQYF. In DNA form, the CDR3 reads TGTGCCTGGAGCCTCAGGGGACAGGGGATCCCCTACGAGCAGTACTTC.

The chain combines TRBV6-2 or TRBV6-3 with TRBJ2-3; TRBD1 is a possible D gene (6 bases). CDR3 size: 12 residues. Germline V gives CDR1 MNHEY, CDR2 SVGEGT. For the CDR3, the DNA is TGTGCGAGTCGGACAGCTGGCGATACGCAGTATTTT. Translation gives CASRTAGDTQYF.

This clonotype was observed once. The rearrangement links TRBV20-1 to TRBJ1-5; no definite D call. The CDR3 is 11 residues long. V lost 4 bases, J lost 5 bases, and 6 bases lay in between. Germline V CDR1 and CDR2: DFQATT, SNEGSKA (reference sequence). CDR3 loop: CSAIRDQPQHF. CDR3 coding DNA: TGCAGTGCTATTAGGGATCAGCCCCAGCATTTT.

This clonotype has only a few counts. This chain uses TRBV27 with TRBJ2-3; D is perhaps TRBD2 (6 bases). Germline CDR1 and CDR2: MNHEY and SMNVEV (reference sequence). Trimming removed 0 bases at V and 2 bases at J, with 12 bases between. CDR3 size: 16 residues. The DNA for the CDR3 is TGTGCCAGCAGTTTATCGGGGCTAGCGACCACAGATACGCAGTATTTT. This sequence encodes CASSLSGLATTDTQYF.

This clonotype came up a few times. The chain combines TRBV7-2 with TRBJ2-3, with TRBD2 matching over 11 bases. There are 14 residues in the CDR3. V was clipped by 0 bases and J by 8 bases; unmatched bases: 1. CDR1 and CDR2 from the germline V gene are SGHTA and FQGNSA. The CDR3 region is CASSLASGGATQYF. The CDR3, as DNA: TGTGCCAGCAGCTTAGCTAGCGGGGGGGCTACGCAGTATTTT.

The chain employs TRBV20-1 and TRBJ2-7; possible D gene TRBD1, 6 bases. The DNA matches TRBJ2-5 better at its end, which makes the J call doubtful. The CDR3 spans 15 residues. Germline CDR1 and CDR2: DFQATT and SNEGSKA (reference sequence). The CDR3 loop reads CSAFPLTDRSETQYF. The CDR3 nucleotides read TGCAGTGCCTTCCCGCTTACCGACAGGTCCGAGACCCAGTACTTC.

The V and J genes are TRBV7-2 and TRBJ2-7, with 8 bases lining up with TRBD1. Trimming cost V 3 bases and J 5 bases; bases outside gene matches: 6. Germline CDR1 is SGHTA and CDR2 is FQGNSA. The CDR3 loop spans 14 amino acids. CDR3 coding DNA: TGTGCCAGCAGCTTGGGCAGGGGGCGGCACGAGCAGTACTTC. Amino acid sequence: CASSLGRGRHEQYF.

This clonotype was observed a handful of times. The V gene is TRBV7-2, the J gene TRBJ1-2; D remains unclear. Germline V lookup: CDR1 SGHTA, CDR2 FQGNSA. CDR3 length: 12 residues. V lost 5 bases to trimming and J lost 4 bases, with 8 bases between them. Here the CDR3 reads CASSQRLYGYTF. In DNA, the CDR3 is TGTGCCAGCAGCCAGAGGCTCTATGGCTACACCTTC.

The chain uses TRBV4-3 and TRBJ1-2; D perhaps matches TRBD1 (6 bases). V was pared by 6 bases and J by 0 bases, with 11 bases between. This CDR3 is 14 amino acids long. CDR1 is LGHNA and CDR2 is YSLEER in the germline V gene. The CDR3 bases are TGCGCCAGCAGTCATGGACAGACTAACTATGGCTACACCTTC. This gives the protein CASSHGQTNYGYTF.

In DNA, the CDR3 is TGCAGTGCTAGAGCCCGACAGCGCTCCTACGAGCAGTACTTC. Its protein is CSARARQRSYEQYF. J is TRBJ2-7 and V is TRBV20-1; possible D gene TRBD1, 5 bases. This CDR3 is built from 14 residues. Germline lookup yields CDR1 DFQATT and CDR2 SNEGSKA (reference sequence). The ends were cut back, 1 base at V and 0 bases at J, with 10 bases in the middle.

The chain uses TRBV28 and TRBJ2-7, with TRBD1 matching 8 bases. Germline trimming cut 1 base from V and 7 bases from J; bases unmatched to any gene: 9. Germline V gene lookup returns CDR1 MDHEN and CDR2 SYDVKM. The CDR3 totals 15 residues. CDR3 bases: TGTGCCAGCAGTTTATCGCCGGACAGGGCTCGGGAGCAGTACTTC. Translation: CASSLSPDRAREQYF. Full variable domain (outside the CDR3, taken from reference TRBV28 and TRBJ2-7): DVKVTQSSRYLVKRTGEKVFLECVQDMDHENMFWYRQDPGLGLRLIYFSYDVKMKEKGDIPEGYSVSREKKERFSLILESASTNQTSMYLCASSLSPDRAREQYFGPGTRLTVT.

The CDR3 DNA is TGCGCCAGCAGCCAAGATCGCAGATTCAATCAGCCCCAGCATTTT. This codes for CASSQDRRFNQPQHF. The chain links TRBV4-1 to TRBJ1-5; D gene ambiguous. V lost 0 bases and J lost 3, with 9 bases in between. Looked up from germline, CDR1 is MGHRA and CDR2 is YSYEKL. This CDR3 contains 15 residues.

V usage is TRBV19 and J usage is TRBJ2-4; D is perhaps TRBD1 or TRBD2 (5 bases each). The J call may not be correct, given that the DNA end is closer to TRBJ2-7. The CDR3 is 14 residues long. Germline V gene data show CDR1 as LNHDA and CDR2 as SQIVND (reference sequence). The chain's CDR3 is CASSILGDPYEQYF. CDR3 sequence (DNA): TGTGCCAGTAGTATATTGGGGGACCCCTACGAGCAGTACTTC.

This clonotype has only a few counts. The genes are TRBV27 and TRBJ1-6; 7 bases agree with TRBD1. Germline assignment: CDR1 MNHEY and CDR2 SMNVEV (reference sequence). Germline trimming cut 10 bases from V and 0 bases from J; bases unmatched to any gene: 6. The CDR3 has 15 residues. Here the CDR3 reads CATQGGGSYNSPLHF. The CDR3 DNA sequence: TGTGCCACCCAGGGGGGAGGCTCCTATAATTCACCCCTCCACTTT.

The table lists this clonotype with a count of one. The rearrangement links TRBV3-1 to TRBJ2-5, with 9 bases aligning to TRBD1. From germline, CDR1 is LGHDT and CDR2 YNNKEL (reference sequence). V was pared by 7 bases and J by 5 bases, with 5 bases of the junction left unmatched. The CDR3 contains 13 residues. The CDR3 sequence is CASIGQGRETQYF. For the CDR3, the DNA is TGTGCCAGCATTGGACAGGGGAGGGAGACCCAGTACTTC.

Remarks on this clonotype: One end of the junction fails to match germline, which may point to a read error. The chain links TRBV24-1 to TRBJ2-3; D remains ambiguous. CDR3 length: 13 residues. Germline assignment: CDR1 KGHDR and CDR2 SFDVKD. The DNA of the CDR3 is TGTGCCACCAGCACAGACTTCACAGATATGCAGTATTTT. Translating it yields CATSTDFTDMQYF.

With regard to this clonotype: This may stem from a read error, because a much larger clone lies one nucleotide away. The J gene is TRBJ2-7, the V gene TRBV12-3 or TRBV12-4; TRBD2 matches at 9 bases. V was clipped by 3 bases and J by 7 bases; unmatched bases: 10. The CDR3 has 15 residues. This chain's CDR3 is CASSFWAGGLNEQYF. In DNA, the CDR3 is TGTGCCAGCAGTTTTTGGGCGGGAGGGCTCAATGAGCAGTACTTC.

V usage is TRBV7-7 and J usage is TRBJ2-5; 7 bases map to TRBD2. CDR1 is SSHAT, CDR2 FNYEAQ, per germline (reference sequence). The CDR3 is made up of 16 amino acids. Trimming cost V 0 bases and J 2 bases; bases outside gene matches: 6. This CDR3 is CASSLARSSGQETQYF. Written as DNA, the CDR3 is TGTGCCAGCAGCTTAGCGCGGTCTAGCGGACAAGAGACCCAGTACTTC.

This chain links TRBV4-3 with TRBJ1-5, with D hard to call. This CDR3 spans 17 amino acids. The V gene's germline CDR1 is LGHNA and CDR2 YSLEER. V was pared by 0 bases and J by 7 bases, with 19 bases between. CDR3 loop: CASSQDIQRFVQQPQHF. CDR3 coding DNA: TGCGCCAGCAGCCAAGATATTCAACGTTTCGTGCAGCAGCCCCAGCATTTT.

The V and J genes are TRBV20-1 and TRBJ2-1, with 7 bases aligning to TRBD1. CDR3 length equals 15 residues. V was pared by 3 bases and J by 7 bases, with 12 bases of the junction left unmatched. The germline V gene encodes CDR1 DFQATT and CDR2 SNEGSKA (reference sequence). CDR3 in amino acids: CSASGYRGLGNEQFF. In DNA form, the CDR3 reads TGCAGTGCTAGTGGGTATAGGGGGCTCGGGAATGAGCAGTTCTTC.

The V and J genes are TRBV20-1 and TRBJ2-1; 9 nucleotides align to TRBD2. The CDR3 consists of 16 residues. Germline lookup yields CDR1 DFQATT and CDR2 SNEGSKA (reference sequence). J gave up 8 bases and V 6 bases, and 17 bases lay outside the gene matches. The CDR3 DNA reads as TGCAGTGCCCACACCGTTAGCGGGAGATCCATGGATGAGCAGTTCTTC. As protein: CSAHTVSGRSMDEQFF.

This clonotype was counted between two and nine times. The chain uses TRBV7-9 and TRBJ1-2; 10 positions match TRBD1. CDR1 is SEHNR, CDR2 FQNEAQ, per germline (reference sequence). The CDR3 spans 15 residues. V dropped 5 bases and J dropped 2; count of bases not matched to a gene: 5. The CDR3 here is CASSPWTGGNYGYTF. The CDR3 bases are TGTGCCAGCAGCCCATGGACAGGGGGAAACTATGGCTACACCTTC. Full variable domain (missing parts from reference TRBV7-9 and TRBJ1-2): DTGVSQNPRHKITKRGQNVTFRCDPISEHNRLYWYRQTLGQGPEFLTYFQNEAQLEKSRLLSDRFSAERPKGSFSTLEIQRTEQGDSAMYLCASSPWTGGNYGYTFGSGTRLTVV.

The sample holds a few counts of this clonotype. The chain uses TRBV29-1 and TRBJ2-1; 9 nucleotides agree with TRBD2. V lost 1 base and J lost 2; bases outside the gene matches: 3. Germline CDR1 is SQVTM and CDR2 is ANQGSEA. The CDR3 sequence is 15 residues long. CDR3 sequence: CSVEGAGGPYNEQFF. The CDR3 bases are TGCAGCGTTGAAGGAGCGGGAGGCCCCTACAATGAGCAGTTCTTC.

The rearrangement uses TRBV4-2 and TRBJ1-4, with TRBD1 matching over 8 bases. Germline CDR1 and CDR2: LGHNA and YNFKEQ. The V segment lost 0 bases and the J segment 7 bases; nucleotides outside the gene matches: 7. CDR3 length: 16 amino acids. CDR3 sequence (DNA): TGTGCCAGCAGCCAAGATTTTACAGGGGGAGGTGAAAAACTGTTTTTT. Its translation: CASSQDFTGGGEKLFF.